This TCR beta chain was sequenced in a study of T cell responses to AZD1222 COVID-19 vaccine (dated by TCRdb to the early 2020s). At the level of the whole study: Because spike-specific TCR depth and breadth did not differ between the two schedules, AZD1222 recipients who got a second dose at roughly 4 weeks were pooled with those who got a second dose at roughly 12 weeks. A total of just over 230 trial participants underwent TCR sequencing, of whom roughly 210 had received two doses of AZD1222 and some 25 had received two doses of the MenACWY control vaccine. Trial participants were enrolled into age subgroups of 18-55, 56-69 and 70-plus years, which contained about 150, 27 and 61 TCR-sequenced participants, respectively.

The CDR3 runs 14 residues from the cysteine to the phenylalanine. Kept here is only the CDR3 DNA, which spans 42 bases and is read in frame from base 1. CDR1 and CDR2 were assigned from the germline V gene as SGHRS and YFSETQ. The germline ends are 9 bases apart after V is trimmed by 2 bases and J by 3 bases. The CDR3 regions of human TCRbeta chains were subjected to immunosequencing. Turning to the authors' computational methods: Repertoire TCRs were checked for matches against a reference library of SARS-CoV-2-specific TCRs that had been generated using the MIRA antigen-specificity platform. Breadth meant the fraction of unique TCRs that were SARS-CoV-2-associated, whereas depth meant the fraction of total T cells that were SARS-CoV-2-associated. Using the MIRA data, every spike-specific TCR was mapped to the spike region that the TCR reacted to and assigned to either a CD4 or a CD8 class. Log10-transformed breadth and depth values were compared by one-way ANOVA with Sidak's multiple comparisons tests. In its TCRdb copy, this immuneACCESS table keeps in-frame sequences only and misses some clones. Where compared with another copy, unresolved V genes explain less than half of these, and the others have no known cause. The D gene and trimming were derived from the DNA, and the V and J assignments and clone size from that table. The sample records under 130,000 clones, about four fifths of which are singletons. 5% of the sample goes to the ten largest clones.

What this sample's time point label stands for: baseline before first vaccination. Vaccinee samples were obtained from the UK trials COV001 and COV002, which included a single-blind randomized controlled phase 2/3 trial of AZD1222 (ChAdOx1 nCoV-19) in healthy adults. For TCRbeta chain sequencing, PBMC samples from trial participants were taken at day 0 and at day 28 after the second dose. The investigation overall reported the following: Conclusions about previously exposed vaccinees are limited, since just five or six AZD1222 recipients were seropositive for SARS-CoV-2 at baseline. Spike-specific TCR breadth and depth rose significantly after two AZD1222 doses compared with day 0 and with MenACWY recipients. Because no day 14 peak-response samples were available, the repertoires could be characterized only after the peak T cell response. The 56-69-year group was small, and its depth increase did not reach significance, likely because of low power. Reportedly, close to half of the unique spike-specific TCRs recognized epitopes lying outside the regions that are mutated in the B.1.351 and B.1.1.7 variants. Vaccine-associated CD4 TCRs spanned the whole spike protein, with dominant responses in regions 160-218 and 743-854. Participants were mostly white British and included more females than males, and it was suggested by the authors that clonal diversity may have been underestimated.

About this clone: It has no known antigen specificity. Per-nucleotide qualities are absent, and no much larger clonotype sits a single base away.

This sequence uses TRBV5-1 and TRBJ1-5; tentative D gene TRBD1, with 5 bases matching. The input for sequencing was peripheral blood, taken on day 0 of AZD1222 vaccination. This receptor was taken from an adult in good health. CDR3 sequence: CASSLGHANQPQHF. The DNA sequence follows: TGCGCCAGCAGCTTAGGACATGCCAATCAGCCCCAGCATTTT.